This T cell receptor beta chain was identified in a study of T cell repertoires in ileal Crohn's disease. This clone appeared once. V lost 4 bases to trimming and J lost 1 base, with 19 bases between them. This CDR3 has 17 residues. Per germline, CDR1 MNHEY and CDR2 SMNVEV (reference sequence). Using immunoSEQ multiplex PCR, the repertoire was profiled, and TCRdb retains in-frame clones only, with some absent. Seen here are some 16,000 clones, approximately 80% observed once, and the top ten hold 4% to 5%. The J gene is TRBJ1-1, the V gene TRBV27; tentative D call: TRBD1 (6 bases). The sample consisted of ileal tissue. This TCR came from an adult with Crohn's disease. The CDR3 loop is CASSSEPGRGTNTEAFF. DNA for the CDR3: TGTGCCAGCAGTTCTGAACCTGGGAGGGGGACGAACACTGAAGCTTTCTTT.